This T cell receptor (beta chain) was obtained from a study of OX40 agonist ivuxolimab in advanced cancers. Looking at the study overall: Ivuxolimab was an agonistic, fully human IgG2 monoclonal antibody directed against OX40 (CD134), a costimulatory receptor. Intravenous ivuxolimab was administered to patients every 2 weeks at six dose levels: 0.01, 0.1, 0.3, 1.5, 3 and 10 mg/kg. Among the approximately 50 dose-escalation patients, around 20 had hepatocellular carcinoma, roughly 15 melanoma, 9 renal cell carcinoma and 9 head and neck cancer. In the dose-escalation cohort, about four fifths of patients were male, and the mean age was 60 years with a range of roughly 23 to 90. Prior anti-PD-1, anti-PD-L1 or anti-CTLA-4 therapy was permitted, and 40% of dose-escalation patients had received checkpoint inhibitors. Partial responses occurred in three dose-escalation patients, of whom one had hepatocellular carcinoma and two had cutaneous melanoma. Peripheral TCRbeta sequencing was intended to test whether TCR sequence diversity was altered and clonal T-cell expansion was caused by ivuxolimab. The monotherapy dose-escalation portion (N ≈ 52 patients) of the phase I ivuxolimab trial is reported in the paper. The full study reports these points: Low levels of normalized T-cell clonal expansion were also seen in some patients who did not respond. In the 0.1-3.0 mg/kg groups, partial responders were among the patients with the lowest normalized peripheral clonal expansion, particularly in CD8+ T cells. At doses of 0.1 to 3.0 mg/kg, clonal expansion of both CD4+ and CD8+ T cells in blood was seen between baseline and week 6. After ivuxolimab, CD8+ T cells had more expanded clones than CD4+ T cells on average. The antigen specificity of the peripheral T cells that underwent clonal expansion was not determined.

The trial excluded patients who had a history of autoimmune disease or who were on systemic immunosuppression. Peripheral blood for TCR sequencing was drawn from every dose cohort at baseline, at cycle 4 day 1 and at cycle 7 day 1. Samples came from an open-label, multicenter, first-in-human phase I dose-escalation trial of ivuxolimab. The trial enrolled adults with locally advanced or metastatic head and neck squamous cell, hepatocellular, melanoma or renal cell carcinoma. Before TCR sequencing, CD4+ T cells and CD8+ T cells were sorted from peripheral blood as separate populations. CDR3 length: 15 amino acids, cysteine to phenylalanine. The kept DNA is CDR3 alone, 45 bases in frame from the first base. At the junction V is shortened by 3 bases and J by 3 bases, with 14 bases in between. The germline V gene provides CDR1 SGDLS and CDR2 YYNGEE. Concerning this clone itself: What antigen it recognizes has not been identified. There are no base qualities to consult, and no much larger clone falls within one base.

For sequencing of the TCRbeta CDR3 region, genomic DNA was extracted from the sorted cells. TCRbeta CDR3 regions were sequenced using the immunoSEQ Assay. Held by TCRdb, this immuneACCESS table contains in-frame sequences only and omits some clones. Under half of the omission traces to an unresolved V gene where checked; the cause of the rest is unknown. The sample profile shows 65,000 to 90,000 clones; 92% of them were found once. The top ten constitute 7.6% of the sample. Sample: CD4+ or CD8+ T cells sorted from blood, taken in a trial of the OX40 agonist ivuxolimab. This receptor was identified in an adult with an advanced solid tumor such as melanoma, head and neck, liver or kidney cancer. In this chain, TRBV9 is recombined with TRBJ2-3; the D gene is possibly TRBD2, with 7 bases matching. The DNA sequence is as follows: TGTGCCAGCAGCGAACAGGGAGGGGGTACAGATACGCAGTATTTT. It encodes CASSEQGGGTDTQYF.